The clone carrying this TCR beta chain has only one observation. The antigen is undetermined. This entry belongs to a study of multiple sclerosis patients with progressive multifocal leukoencephalopathy. Points from the study as a whole: In most PML patients, TRB repertoires appeared less diverse by entropy.

Time point indicated: before natalizumab initiation. All patients had prior interferon beta, and all PML patients were female. The CDR3 extends over 16 amino acids. Per the germline V gene, CDR1 is MNHEY and CDR2 is SVGAGI. The V segment lost 0 bases and the J segment 3 bases; nucleotides outside the gene matches: 4. Libraries were prepared by immunoSEQ multiplex PCR; TCRdb keeps only in-frame clonotypes and omits some of them. The sample shows more than 30,000 clones, 70% to 90% of them seen only once. The rearrangement uses TRBV6-5 and TRBJ2-1; 8 bases are a match to TRBD2. This receptor was taken from a human donor with multiple sclerosis. Material for sequencing was PBMCs. In DNA, the CDR3 is TGTGCCAGCAGTTACTCCCTGGCGGGAGGCTACAATGAGCAGTTCTTC. Translating it yields CASSYSLAGGYNEQFF.